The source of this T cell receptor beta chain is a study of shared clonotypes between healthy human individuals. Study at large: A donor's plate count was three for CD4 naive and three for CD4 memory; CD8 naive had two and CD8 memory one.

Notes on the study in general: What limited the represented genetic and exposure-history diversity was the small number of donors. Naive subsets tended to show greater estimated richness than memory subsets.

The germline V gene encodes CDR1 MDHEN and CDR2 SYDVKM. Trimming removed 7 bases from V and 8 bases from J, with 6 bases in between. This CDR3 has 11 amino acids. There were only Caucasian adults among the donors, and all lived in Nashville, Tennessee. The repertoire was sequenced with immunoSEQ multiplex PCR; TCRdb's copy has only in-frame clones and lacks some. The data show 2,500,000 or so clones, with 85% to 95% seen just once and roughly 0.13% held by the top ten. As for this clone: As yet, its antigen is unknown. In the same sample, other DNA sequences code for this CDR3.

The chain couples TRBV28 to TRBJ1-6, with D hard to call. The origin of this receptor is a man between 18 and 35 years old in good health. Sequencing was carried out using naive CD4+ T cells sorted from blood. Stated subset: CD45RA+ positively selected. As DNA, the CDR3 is TGTGCCAGCACCAGCGATTCACCCCTCCACTTT. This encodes CASTSDSPLHF.